This T cell receptor (beta chain) originates from a study of T cell changes during pregnancy in multiple sclerosis. Germline V lookup: CDR1 SGHRS, CDR2 YFSETQ. This CDR3 spans 15 amino acids. Trimming took off 0 bases at V and 2 bases at J, with 12 bases between the two ends. Assay used: immunoSEQ multiplex PCR; TCRdb lists only in-frame clones, some missing. The sample has some 97,000 clones, approximately 90% seen once. This chain connects TRBV5-1 to TRBJ2-7; weak D call: TRBD1 (6 bases). This TCR came from a female donor with multiple sclerosis, enrolled in a pregnancy study. Sequences were derived from peripheral blood, sampled in the second trimester of pregnancy. Here the CDR3 DNA reads TGCGCCAGCAGCTTGGATGGACAGCTAGCCTACGAGCAGTACTTC. Translated, it gives CASSLDGQLAYEQYF.